This T cell receptor (beta chain) is from a study of regulatory T cells in long-lasting Graves disease. The time point here: persistent/refractory GD, antithyroid drugs over 5 years with positive TRAb. There was RNA extracted from PBMCs, and the TCR library was made from it. This clonotype has at least ten counts. The V and J ends lost 0 bases and 14 bases respectively, with 13 bases between them. Looked up from germline, CDR1 is SNHLY and CDR2 is FYNNEI. The CDR3 loop spans 12 amino acids. Arm-PCR of CDR3 regions with iRepertoire HTBI primers generated TCR beta libraries. TCRdb re-analysed the multiplex PCR reads in MiXCR, keeping a single row per CDR3 protein. The top ten hold roughly an eighth of the sample, which has about 430,000 distinct CDR3 sequences, under 25% seen once.

The chain joins TRBV2 to TRBJ1-2; tentative D call: TRBD1 (6 bases). This sequence originates from a female donor with Graves disease. The specimen comprised peripheral blood mononuclear cells (PBMCs), sampled when the disease was refractory, from a patient treated with antithyroid drugs. The CDR3 reads CASSEASGGRTF. Written as DNA, the CDR3 is TGTGCCAGCAGTGAAGCGTCCGGGGGGCGGACCTTC.